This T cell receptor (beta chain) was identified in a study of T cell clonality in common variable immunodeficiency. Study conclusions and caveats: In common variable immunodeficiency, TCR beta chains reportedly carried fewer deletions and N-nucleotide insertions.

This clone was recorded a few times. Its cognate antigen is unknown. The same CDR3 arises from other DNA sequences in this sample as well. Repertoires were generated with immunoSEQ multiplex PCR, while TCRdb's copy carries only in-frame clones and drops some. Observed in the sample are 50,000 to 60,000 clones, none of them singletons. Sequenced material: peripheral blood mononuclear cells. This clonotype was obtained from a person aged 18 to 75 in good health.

The CDR3 bases that were read are TGTGCCAGCAGCCGGCAGGGGCGGAGTGGA. It encodes CASSRQGRSG. The entire CDR3 is CASSRQGRSGYTF. The chain joins TRBV19 to TRBJ1-2, with a tentative D call TRBD1 (6 bases). The sequenced fragment ends 3 residues before the CDR3 boundary, so the rest is inferred from the germline J gene. The germline V gene encodes CDR1 LNHDA and CDR2 SQIVND (reference sequence). The CDR3 contains 13 residues.